The rows below give T cell receptor beta chains drawn from one sample of a study of T cells in Graves' hyperthyroidism and ophthalmopathy. TCRdb ran MiXCR on the multiplex PCR reads and lists one entry per CDR3 protein. The table lists over 700,000 distinct CDR3 sequences, around 20% of them singletons. Sequenced: blood. All receptors come from a woman aged 45-65 years with Graves' hyperthyroidism that later progressed to Graves' ophthalmopathy. Each CDR3 is given without its conserved first and last residue. Fields, in order: CDR3 protein, J gene, V gene.

cdr3_aa: ASVERQGSYEQY; j_call: TRBJ2-7; v_call: TRBV6-1
cdr3_aa: ASSSTGREQY; j_call: TRBJ2-7; v_call: TRBV6-2/TRBV6-3
cdr3_aa: ASREGALNTEAF; j_call: TRBJ1-1; v_call: TRBV11-2
cdr3_aa: ASSIQGARGNQPQH; j_call: TRBJ1-5; v_call: TRBV19
cdr3_aa: ASRSGTSGANTGELF; j_call: TRBJ2-2; v_call: TRBV19
cdr3_aa: ASSLASREGGYT; j_call: TRBJ1-2; v_call: TRBV5-1
cdr3_aa: SVPDGDNTGELF; j_call: TRBJ2-2; v_call: TRBV29-1
cdr3_aa: AISTGTGLGYGYT; j_call: TRBJ1-2; v_call: TRBV10-3
cdr3_aa: ASQTGTQWLNEQF; j_call: TRBJ2-1; v_call: TRBV6-1
cdr3_aa: ASRTMGGRNYGYT; j_call: TRBJ1-2; v_call: TRBV27
cdr3_aa: ASSQEGQGDAYGYT; j_call: TRBJ1-2; v_call: TRBV14
cdr3_aa: ASSLGGADEKLF; j_call: TRBJ1-4; v_call: TRBV7-9
cdr3_aa: ASSLAGGLMNTEAF; j_call: TRBJ1-1; v_call: TRBV12-3/TRBV12-4
cdr3_aa: ASSMTDFSYEQY; j_call: TRBJ2-7; v_call: TRBV19
cdr3_aa: ASSPDRVRFVGNQPQH; j_call: TRBJ1-5; v_call: TRBV19
cdr3_aa: ASSLGTGRAAF; j_call: TRBJ1-1; v_call: TRBV5-4
cdr3_aa: SGETGTGANVLT; j_call: TRBJ2-6; v_call: TRBV20-1
cdr3_aa: ASSQDVLAGGLGELF; j_call: TRBJ2-2; v_call: TRBV3-1
cdr3_aa: ASSLGVRLARSYEQY; j_call: TRBJ2-7; v_call: TRBV11-2
cdr3_aa: AWSGDPNQPQH; j_call: TRBJ1-5; v_call: TRBV30
cdr3_aa: ASSQQGMNTEAF; j_call: TRBJ1-1; v_call: TRBV5-1
cdr3_aa: ASSESPGKHQPQH; j_call: TRBJ1-5; v_call: TRBV10-2
cdr3_aa: ASSSSIGTGRETQY; j_call: TRBJ2-5; v_call: TRBV27
cdr3_aa: ASSVGVGFTDTQY; j_call: TRBJ2-3; v_call: TRBV9
cdr3_aa: ASSQELGTETNEKLF; j_call: TRBJ1-4; v_call: TRBV3-1
cdr3_aa: SVRGDAYEQY; j_call: TRBJ2-7; v_call: TRBV29-1
cdr3_aa: ATSRDRAGNTEAF; j_call: TRBJ1-1; v_call: TRBV15
cdr3_aa: ASSIGGASGVNEQF; j_call: TRBJ2-1; v_call: TRBV7-3
cdr3_aa: ASSPGGTPQH; j_call: TRBJ1-5; v_call: TRBV12-3/TRBV12-4
cdr3_aa: ASSSGQGYYGYT; j_call: TRBJ1-2; v_call: TRBV5-1
cdr3_aa: ATQVGEDTQY; j_call: TRBJ2-3; v_call: TRBV27
cdr3_aa: ASSAPIGTGYLYGYT; j_call: TRBJ1-2; v_call: TRBV9
cdr3_aa: ASSQLQGVRQANTEAF; j_call: TRBJ1-1; v_call: TRBV4-1
cdr3_aa: SARDSADNEQF; j_call: TRBJ2-1; v_call: TRBV29-1
cdr3_aa: ASSGQSRGYT; j_call: TRBJ1-2; v_call: TRBV5-1
cdr3_aa: ASSLRWTGREKLF; j_call: TRBJ1-4; v_call: TRBV11-2
cdr3_aa: ASSPNPGQGSMDQPQH; j_call: TRBJ1-5; v_call: TRBV18
cdr3_aa: ASSLGAGVGEQF; j_call: TRBJ2-1; v_call: TRBV12-3/TRBV12-4
cdr3_aa: ASSVTGDLGNQPQH; j_call: TRBJ1-5; v_call: TRBV28
cdr3_aa: ASSQSASGENTIY; j_call: TRBJ1-3; v_call: TRBV27
cdr3_aa: ASRPRQGNYGYT; j_call: TRBJ1-2; v_call: TRBV12-3/TRBV12-4
cdr3_aa: ASSPYPGELSEQF; j_call: TRBJ2-1; v_call: TRBV18
cdr3_aa: ASSSTGNRRDGYT; j_call: TRBJ1-2; v_call: TRBV5-1
cdr3_aa: ASSFSVNEKLF; j_call: TRBJ1-4; v_call: TRBV7-2
cdr3_aa: ASSIQGKFNTEAF; j_call: TRBJ1-1; v_call: TRBV19
cdr3_aa: ASSRTGTKQETQY; j_call: TRBJ2-5; v_call: TRBV6-1
cdr3_aa: SATMTGGRIKYEQY; j_call: TRBJ2-7; v_call: TRBV20-1
cdr3_aa: ASSRHPGSGTDTQY; j_call: TRBJ2-3; v_call: TRBV7-3
cdr3_aa: ASSDGPYEQY; j_call: TRBJ2-7; v_call: TRBV13
cdr3_aa: ASSREVTNEKLF; j_call: TRBJ1-4; v_call: TRBV5-4
cdr3_aa: ASTKVAGSYEQY; j_call: TRBJ2-7; v_call: TRBV6-2/TRBV6-3
cdr3_aa: ASSLERGPHNEQF; j_call: TRBJ2-1; v_call: TRBV11-1
cdr3_aa: ASSFRGRDTEAF; j_call: TRBJ1-1; v_call: TRBV12-3/TRBV12-4
cdr3_aa: VSSEMTGGHRVGQPQH; j_call: TRBJ1-5; v_call: TRBV6-1
cdr3_aa: ASSYSGTGSPLH; j_call: TRBJ1-6; v_call: TRBV6-2/TRBV6-3
cdr3_aa: ASSDISVLGQGAINGELF; j_call: TRBJ2-2; v_call: TRBV6-1
cdr3_aa: ASSQGSEELF; j_call: TRBJ2-2; v_call: TRBV4-2